Presented here are 32 T cell receptor beta chains from one specimen sequenced in a study of cytomegalovirus exposure and HLA in healthy donors. The PCR made use of 60 Vbeta and 13 Jbeta primers. The repertoire was sequenced with immunoSEQ multiplex PCR; TCRdb's copy has only in-frame clones and lacks some. The data show some 200,000 clones, 70% to 85% seen once. Material for sequencing was PBMCs. The receptors originated from a woman aged 55-75 years in good health and CMV-seropositive.

This clone was detected many times. The chain links TRBV4-2 to TRBJ2-2; TRBD2 agrees at 11 bases. Unmatched junction bases numbered 2, after V lost 4 bases and J lost 1 base. This CDR3 is built from 16 residues. Per germline, CDR1 LGHNA and CDR2 YNFKEQ. The CDR3 DNA is TGTGCCAGCAGCCCGGGACTAGCGGTGAACACCGGGGAGCTGTTTTTT. Residues: CASSPGLAVNTGELFF.

This chain connects TRBV29-1 to TRBJ2-7; 10 bases fit TRBD2. There are 12 residues in the CDR3. The germline CDR1 and CDR2 sequences are SQVTM and ANQGSEA. V shed 4 bases and J 5 bases; nucleotides not matched to a gene: 2. The CDR3 coding sequence is TGCAGCGTTGCGGGACTAGCGAACGAGCAGTACTTC. Translation: CSVAGLANEQYF.

The chain recombines TRBV6-1 with TRBJ2-1; D may be TRBD2 (5 bases). The germline CDR1 and CDR2 sequences are MNHNS and SASEGT. The germline V and J ends were trimmed by 2 bases and 15 bases, with 17 bases remaining between them. This CDR3 spans 13 amino acids. CDR3 loop: CASSEWRGFWVFF. The CDR3 coding sequence is TGTGCCAGCAGTGAATGGAGAGGGTTTTGGGTGTTCTTC.

In this sample, this clone turned up a few times. This rearrangement joins TRBV4-1 to TRBJ1-1; D ambiguous. This CDR3 is built from 15 residues. The germline V and J ends were trimmed by 4 bases and 1 base, with 13 bases remaining between them. The germline gives CDR1 MGHRA, CDR2 YSYEKL. The DNA for the CDR3 is TGCGCCAGCAGCCGTACGTCACAGCAGAACACTGAAGCTTTCTTT. It codes for CASSRTSQQNTEAFF.

The V call is TRBV18, the J call TRBJ2-2, with 7 positions matching TRBD1. Germline V gene sequence: CDR1 KGHSH, CDR2 LQKENI. CDR3 length equals 16 residues. V dropped 1 base and J dropped 1; count of bases not matched to a gene: 3. The CDR3 sequence: CASSPQGALNTGELFF. CDR3 DNA sequence: TGTGCCAGCTCACCACAGGGGGCGCTGAACACCGGGGAGCTGTTTTTT.

This chain joins TRBV4-1 and TRBJ2-7; TRBD2 agrees at 9 bases. Losses at the gene ends were 3 bases for V and 0 bases for J; bases not matched to a gene: 12. CDR1 is MGHRA, CDR2 YSYEKL, per germline. The CDR3 loop spans 18 amino acids. CDR3 protein: CASSQPQISGGPSYEQYF. For the CDR3, the DNA is TGCGCCAGCAGCCAGCCCCAGATCAGCGGGGGGCCCTCCTACGAGCAGTACTTC.

This rearrangement joins TRBV4-1 to TRBJ2-1; 14 bases are a match to TRBD2. Losses at the gene ends were 4 bases for V and 6 bases for J; bases not matched to a gene: 5. Germline V gives CDR1 MGHRA, CDR2 YSYEKL. The CDR3 loop spans 16 amino acids. CDR3 coding DNA: TGCGCCAGCAGCCCAACCGGGACTAGCGGGAGCAATGAGCAGTTCTTC. This sequence encodes CASSPTGTSGSNEQFF.

The chain employs TRBV7-3 and TRBJ1-3; TRBD1 is a possible D gene (5 bases). This CDR3 spans 15 amino acids. Germline V gene data show CDR1 as SGHTA and CDR2 as FQGTGA. The V and J ends lost 2 bases and 2 bases respectively, with 10 bases between them. CDR3: CASSLGQGPGNTIYF. CDR3 DNA sequence: TGTGCCAGCAGCTTAGGCCAGGGTCCTGGAAACACCATATATTTT.

The chain has TRBV10-3 and TRBJ1-6; 9 nucleotides line up with TRBD1. Germline loops: CDR1 ENHRY, CDR2 SYGVKD. The CDR3 has 14 amino acids. Trimming at V came to 6 bases and at J to 8 bases, leaving 5 bases not matched to a gene. CDR3: CAISWDREYSPLHF. The CDR3 DNA reads as TGTGCCATCAGCTGGGACAGGGAGTATTCACCCCTCCACTTT.

V usage is TRBV6-5 and J usage is TRBJ1-2, with 7 bases matching TRBD1. The V segment lost 5 bases and the J segment 4 bases; nucleotides outside the gene matches: 10. CDR1 is MNHEY, CDR2 SVGAGI, per germline. This CDR3 comprises 15 residues. CDR3 coding DNA: TGTGCCAGCAGTCAAGAGGGACAGAGAAGCTATGGCTACACCTTC. Translating gives CASSQEGQRSYGYTF.

The V call is TRBV2, the J call TRBJ2-4, with 8 bases matching TRBD1. Unmatched junction bases numbered 5, after V lost 2 bases and J lost 8 bases. The germline V gene encodes CDR1 SNHLY and CDR2 FYNNEI. The CDR3 is made up of 14 amino acids. The CDR3 sequence is CASSEFGQGDIQYF. Written as DNA, the CDR3 is TGTGCCAGCAGTGAATTCGGACAGGGAGACATTCAGTACTTC. Combining the CDR3 with reference TRBV2 and TRBJ2-4 gives the whole variable domain EPEVTQTPSHQVTQMGQEVILRCVPISNHLYFYWYRQILGQKVEFLVSFYNNEISEKSEIFDDQFSVERPDGSNFTLKIRSTKLEDSAMYFCASSEFGQGDIQYFGAGTRLSVL.

This chain connects TRBV10-3 to TRBJ1-5, with a weak D call TRBD1 (5 bases). The CDR3 consists of 14 residues. The V end was cut by 10 bases, the J end by 0 bases, with 13 bases between. From germline, CDR1 is ENHRY and CDR2 SYGVKD. The chain's CDR3 is CATAKDISNQPQHF. The CDR3, as DNA: TGTGCCACGGCCAAGGACATTAGCAATCAGCCCCAGCATTTT.

This chain connects TRBV28 to TRBJ1-2, with 7 nucleotides matching TRBD1. Germline loops: CDR1 MDHEN, CDR2 SYDVKM. The CDR3 extends over 13 amino acids. V lost 10 bases to trimming and J lost 4 bases; unmatched junction nucleotides: 9. The CDR3 here is CAIPTGQPYGYTF. In DNA form, the CDR3 reads TGTGCCATCCCGACGGGACAGCCCTATGGCTACACCTTC.

V and J are TRBV19 and TRBJ1-3, with D perhaps matching TRBD1 (6 bases). The CDR3 covers 17 residues. Between the trimmed V and J ends, which lost 3 bases and 0 bases, there was a span of 15 bases. Germline V CDR1 and CDR2: LNHDA, SQIVND (reference sequence). The CDR3 DNA sequence: TGTGCCAGTAGTATTTCCGGGACAAGGAACTCTGGAAACACCATATATTTT. Translated: CASSISGTRNSGNTIYF.

The genes are TRBV27 and TRBJ1-2, with D tentatively TRBD1 (5 bases). CDR3 length: 13 residues. The V gene lost 6 bases and the J gene lost 8 bases, with 16 bases spanning the gap. Germline CDR1 reads MNHEY; CDR2 reads SMNVEV (reference sequence). CDR3 coding DNA: TGTGCCAGCAGCACGATCAGGGCGGAGGGCTACACCTTC. Its translation is CASSTIRAEGYTF.

This clone is a singleton in its sample. The chain combines TRBV10-3 with TRBJ1-6; possible D gene TRBD1, 6 bases. The CDR3 spans 17 residues. The V and J ends lost 2 bases and 9 bases respectively, with 20 bases between them. Germline CDR1 is ENHRY and CDR2 is SYGVKD. The CDR3 reads CAISESGAGTSPSPLHF. CDR3 nucleotide sequence: TGTGCCATCAGTGAGAGTGGTGCAGGGACATCCCCTTCACCCCTCCACTTT.

The J gene is TRBJ2-3, the V gene TRBV7-2; weak D call: TRBD2 (5 bases). The CDR3 is 15 residues long. Germline-derived CDR1 and CDR2 are SGHTA and FQGNSA. V was cut by 0 bases and J by 2 bases, with 9 bases left in between. CDR3 DNA: TGTGCCAGCAGCTTAGCGGCGGGTATCACAGATACGCAGTATTTT. Translation gives CASSLAAGITDTQYF.

The rearrangement links TRBV2 to TRBJ2-5; 14 positions agree with TRBD2. Germline-derived CDR1 and CDR2 are SNHLY and FYNNEI. The CDR3 loop spans 15 amino acids. V gave up 7 bases and J gave up 5 bases; unmatched junction bases: 6. The CDR3 DNA is TGTGCCAGCAATGGACTAGCGGGAGGCGGGGAGACCCAGTACTTC. Its translation is CASNGLAGGGETQYF.

V and J are TRBV6-6 and TRBJ1-2; weak D call: TRBD1 (5 bases). The CDR3 contains 13 residues. The germline V gene encodes CDR1 MNHNY and CDR2 SVGAGI (reference sequence). V was shortened by 7 bases and J by 8 bases, with 17 bases between the two germline ends. CDR3 sequence (DNA): TGTGCCAGCACCCCCGGGGGGGAAGGAGGCTACACCTTC. Its translation is CASTPGGEGGYTF.

In this sample, this clone turned up once. This sequence joins TRBV2 and TRBJ2-6; 12 nucleotides line up with TRBD2. V gave up 8 bases and J gave up 1 base; unmatched junction bases: 6. This CDR3 region has 17 residues. Germline lookup yields CDR1 SNHLY and CDR2 FYNNEI. This chain's CDR3 is CASGVGLAGSGANVLTF. The CDR3 DNA follows: TGTGCCAGCGGGGTCGGACTAGCGGGATCTGGGGCCAACGTCCTGACTTTC.

The rearrangement links TRBV7-9 to TRBJ2-6; a weak D match, TRBD1 (5 bases). Germline CDR1 is SEHNR and CDR2 is FQNEAQ (reference sequence). This CDR3 has 16 amino acids. The germline V and J ends were trimmed by 6 bases and 0 bases, with 12 bases remaining between them. Here the CDR3 reads CASRPKQGSGANVLTF. The CDR3 DNA reads as TGTGCCAGCAGGCCAAAGCAGGGCTCTGGGGCCAACGTCCTGACTTTC.

CDR3 in amino acids: CASSLDVGADTDTQYF. The CDR3, as DNA: TGTGCCAGCAGCTTAGATGTGGGGGCCGACACAGATACGCAGTATTTT. This chain uses TRBV7-6 with TRBJ2-3; tentative D call: TRBD1 (6 bases). The V gene's germline CDR1 is SGHVS and CDR2 FNYEAQ. The CDR3 is 16 amino acids. V shed 1 base and J shed 2 bases, with 13 bases lying between them.

This chain uses TRBV9 with TRBJ2-1; D not resolved. The CDR3 is 15 amino acids. Germline loops: CDR1 SGDLS, CDR2 YYNGEE. V lost 1 base and J 7 bases, leaving 15 bases between the germline ends. Here the CDR3 DNA reads TGTGCCAGCAGCGTAACCCCCCGGGTGGAGAATGAGCAGTTCTTC. Protein: CASSVTPRVENEQFF.

Only a few counts were recorded for this clone. The chain carries TRBV5-4 and TRBJ2-2, with 11 nucleotides matching TRBD1. There are 15 residues in the CDR3. The V gene's germline CDR1 is SGHNT and CDR2 YYREEE (reference sequence). Losses at the gene ends were 4 bases for V and 3 bases for J; bases not matched to a gene: 2. CDR3 sequence: CASSKDRGHTGELFF. The CDR3 DNA reads TGTGCCAGCAGCAAGGACAGGGGGCACACCGGGGAGCTGTTTTTT.

The chain carries TRBV30 and TRBJ2-1; 7 positions agree with TRBD2. The CDR3 covers 13 residues. CDR1 is GTSNPN, CDR2 SVGIG, per germline (reference sequence). V trimming: 3 bases; J trimming: 4 bases; junction bases outside the gene matches: 3. CDR3 DNA sequence: TGTGCCTGGAGCCTAGCGGAGTACAATGAGCAGTTCTTC. It encodes CAWSLAEYNEQFF. Using reference TRBV30 and TRBJ2-1 for the parts outside the CDR3, the full variable domain is SQTIHQWPATLVQPVGSPLSLECTVEGTSNPNLYWYRQAAGRGLQLLFYSVGIGQISSEVPQNLSASRPQDRQFILSSKKLLLSDSGFYLCAWSLAEYNEQFFGPGTRLTVL.

This clone came up once. The chain joins TRBV2 to TRBJ2-1; 7 positions match TRBD2. This CDR3 contains 14 residues. CDR1 is SNHLY, CDR2 FYNNEI, per germline. J was trimmed by 4 bases and V by 8 bases; bases with no gene match: 8. The CDR3 spells CASGRAGPYNEQFF. DNA for the CDR3: TGTGCCAGCGGGAGGGCGGGACCATACAATGAGCAGTTCTTC.

The rearrangement joins TRBV18 to TRBJ1-1, with 7 bases fitting TRBD1. CDR1 and CDR2 (germline): KGHSH, LQKENI. V trimming: 1 base; J trimming: 8 bases; junction bases outside the gene matches: 1. There are 12 residues in the CDR3. This CDR3 reads CASSPRTGEAFF. CDR3 nucleotide sequence: TGTGCCAGCTCACCACGGACAGGCGAAGCTTTCTTT.

This chain connects TRBV19 to TRBJ2-7; TRBD2 matches at 7 bases. V lost 4 bases to trimming and J lost 2 bases; unmatched junction nucleotides: 5. Germline V CDR1 and CDR2: LNHDA, SQIVND (reference sequence). The CDR3 has 14 residues. This CDR3 is CASSRPSGPYEQYF. In DNA form, the CDR3 reads TGTGCCAGTAGTAGGCCTAGCGGTCCCTACGAGCAGTACTTC.

This clone has just a few counts. The V call is TRBV10-1, the J call TRBJ2-1; 8 bases agree with TRBD1. The CDR3 is 14 residues long. CDR1 and CDR2 (germline): WNHNN, SYGVQD (reference sequence). Losses at the gene ends were 1 base for V and 7 bases for J; bases not matched to a gene: 3. CDR3 DNA sequence: TGCGCCAGCAGTGAGTTTCGGACAGGGAATGAGCAGTTCTTC. This sequence encodes CASSEFRTGNEQFF.

V gene TRBV7-3 combines with J gene TRBJ2-5; TRBD2 might be the D (6 bases). The germline V and J ends were trimmed by 5 bases and 5 bases, with 15 bases remaining between them. Germline CDR1 SGHTA, CDR2 FQGTGA. The CDR3 totals 14 residues. CDR3 coding DNA: TGTGCCAGCAGCCCCCACCCGGAGGGCGAGACCCAGTACTTC. Its protein product is CASSPHPEGETQYF.

J is TRBJ2-1 and V is TRBV7-9, with D perhaps matching TRBD1 (5 bases). Trimming took off 6 bases at V and 5 bases at J, with 11 bases between the two ends. The CDR3 covers 13 residues. The germline CDR1 and CDR2 sequences are SEHNR and FQNEAQ (reference sequence). CDR3 residues: CASSNDRDNEQFF. The CDR3 DNA reads as TGTGCCAGCAGTAACGACAGAGACAATGAGCAGTTCTTC.

The rearrangement links TRBV6-1 to TRBJ1-2; D may be TRBD1 (6 bases). CDR1 and CDR2 from the germline V gene are MNHNS and SASEGT. There are 13 residues in the CDR3. Trimming took off 2 bases at V and 7 bases at J, with 11 bases between the two ends. The chain's CDR3 is CASSETGRVGYTF. In DNA, the CDR3 is TGTGCCAGCAGTGAAACAGGGAGGGTTGGCTACACCTTC.